The 11 T cell receptor beta chains below come from one sample, sequenced in a study of T cell repertoires in cytomegalovirus infection. TCRdb reanalysed the reads using MiXCR and keeps one entry per CDR3 protein. In the table there are about 160,000 distinct CDR3 sequences, less than 25% of which are singletons. Antigens of these TCRs are unknown. The sequencing used CD8+ T cells from cultured PBMCs, collected from culture after CMV antigen stimulation. Receptors were obtained from a human donor in good health (CMV status not recorded). Some clones in this sample may be carry-over from other donors' samples.

The chain carries TRBV6-6 and TRBJ1-2, with D hard to call. Germline V gene data show CDR1 as MNHNY and CDR2 as SVGAGI (reference sequence). CDR3 length: 14 amino acids. Deletions cut 0 bases from V and 2 bases from J, with 7 bases between. The CDR3 protein is CASSYSETNYGYTF. In DNA form, the CDR3 reads TGTGCCAGCAGTTACTCTGAGACAAACTATGGCTACACCTTC.

J is TRBJ2-2 and V is TRBV12-3 or TRBV12-4; D not certain. Trimming removed 7 bases at V and 0 bases at J, with 9 bases between. This CDR3 contains 14 residues. For the CDR3, the DNA is TGTGCCAGCACCTTTTCCCCGAACACCGGGGAGCTGTTTTTT. Translated, it gives CASTFSPNTGELFF.

V usage is TRBV12-3 or TRBV12-4 and J usage is TRBJ1-5, with TRBD1 matching over 7 bases. V lost 3 bases and J lost 4; bases outside the gene matches: 3. The CDR3 runs 14 residues. Here the CDR3 reads CASSFKGANQPQHF. The DNA of the CDR3 is TGTGCCAGCAGTTTTAAGGGGGCTAATCAGCCCCAGCATTTT.

This clonotype came up once. The V and J genes are TRBV6-2 or TRBV6-3 and TRBJ2-2; no clear D. Germline V gene sequence: CDR1 MNHEY, CDR2 SVGEGT. V gave up 2 bases and J gave up 7 bases, with 5 bases separating them. The CDR3 covers 12 residues. CDR3 amino acids: CASSYRVGELFF. In DNA form, the CDR3 reads TGTGCCAGCAGTTACAGGGTCGGGGAGCTGTTTTTT.

This chain links TRBV28 with TRBJ2-7; maybe TRBD2 (6 bases). The germline CDR1 and CDR2 sequences are MDHEN and SYDVKM. Trimming cost V 5 bases and J 3 bases, with 11 bases left between them. This CDR3 region has 13 residues. The CDR3 here is CASSLWGDYEQYF. In DNA, the CDR3 is TGTGCCAGCAGTCTCTGGGGGGACTACGAGCAGTACTTC.

This chain uses TRBV24-1 with TRBJ2-7; a possible D gene is TRBD2 (5 bases). CDR3 length: 15 amino acids. V shed 5 bases and J shed 0 bases, with 13 bases lying between them. From germline, CDR1 is KGHDR and CDR2 SFDVKD. The CDR3 DNA follows: TGTGCCACCAGTGTCGGAGGCACCAACTCCTACGAGCAGTACTTC. Translation gives CATSVGGTNSYEQYF.

The chain has TRBV27 and TRBJ2-5; 11 nucleotides align to TRBD2. V dropped 5 bases and J dropped 0; count of bases not matched to a gene: 8. The CDR3 extends over 17 amino acids. Germline lookup yields CDR1 MNHEY and CDR2 SMNVEV (reference sequence). CDR3 DNA sequence: TGTGCCAGCAGTGGCACAGGGACTAGCGGTTACCAAGAGACCCAGTACTTC. Translated: CASSGTGTSGYQETQYF.

This clonotype came up a few times. V and J are TRBV6-2 or TRBV6-3 and TRBJ2-7; a weak D match, TRBD2 (5 bases). The ends were cut back, 6 bases at V and 3 bases at J, with 12 bases in the middle. Germline V gene data show CDR1 as MNHEY and CDR2 as SVGEGT. CDR3 length equals 13 residues. In DNA form, the CDR3 reads TGTGCCAGCAGCTTCGGGGAGCACTACGAGCAGTACGTC. Translated, it gives CASSFGEHYEQYV.

This chain uses TRBV7-9 with TRBJ1-1; the D gene is possibly TRBD1 (6 bases). V lost 5 bases and J 1 base, leaving 14 bases between the germline ends. There are 15 residues in the CDR3. CDR1 and CDR2 from the germline V gene are SEHNR and FQNEAQ (reference sequence). The CDR3 is CASSTPGGPNTEAFF. CDR3 bases: TGTGCCAGCAGCACCCCTGGGGGGCCGAACACTGAAGCTTTCTTT.

The chain joins TRBV5-6 to TRBJ2-6; D possibly matches TRBD1 or TRBD2 (5 bases each). Germline V gene sequence: CDR1 SGHDT, CDR2 YYEEEE. V was shortened by 6 bases and J by 0 bases, with 13 bases between the two germline ends. The CDR3 covers 16 residues. For the CDR3, the DNA is TGTGCCAGCACCACGGGACCCAGCTCTGGGGCCAACGTCCTGACTTTC. Translation gives CASTTGPSSGANVLTF.

The gene calls are TRBV7-3 and TRBJ2-7; 8 bases fit TRBD2. Germline CDR1 SGHTA, CDR2 FQGTGA. The J segment lost 0 bases and the V segment lost 5 bases, leaving 12 bases of the junction unmatched. The CDR3 spans 17 residues. The CDR3 nucleotides read TGTGCCAGCAGCGCCACGGGGGGGATGGGGGCCTCCTACGAGCAGTACTTC. Its translation: CASSATGGMGASYEQYF.